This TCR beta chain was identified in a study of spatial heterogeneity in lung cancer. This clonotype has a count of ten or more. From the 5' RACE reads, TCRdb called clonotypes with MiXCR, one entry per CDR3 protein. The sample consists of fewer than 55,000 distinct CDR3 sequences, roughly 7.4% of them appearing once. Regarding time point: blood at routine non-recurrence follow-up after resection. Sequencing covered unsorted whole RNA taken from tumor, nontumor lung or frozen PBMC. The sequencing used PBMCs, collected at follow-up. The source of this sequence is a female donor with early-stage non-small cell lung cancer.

CDR3 sequence reads: CSAPRYSNQPQHF. CDR3 coding DNA: TGCAGTGCCCCCCGATATAGCAATCAGCCCCAGCATTTT. The chain combines TRBV20-1 with TRBJ1-5, with unresolved D. Germline V gene data show CDR1 as DFQATT and CDR2 as SNEGSKA (reference sequence). Trimming left V 6 bases short and J 0 bases short, with 9 bases between. This CDR3 contains 13 residues.